Presented here are 30 T cell receptor beta chains from one specimen sequenced in a study of blood T cells in healthy people across ages. Primed by a sample-barcoded 5' primer and a J-beta primer mix, a second PCR proceeded for about 6 to 11 cycles. TCRdb reprocessed the 5' RACE reads via MiXCR and lists one record per CDR3 protein. Of about a million distinct CDR3 sequences listed, 30% to 40% are singletons. The sample was blood. Receptor source: a man younger than 35 in good health.

The chain couples TRBV20-1 to TRBJ2-3; 11 nucleotides agree with TRBD2. Germline CDR1 and CDR2: DFQATT and SNEGSKA (reference sequence). V gave up 5 bases and J gave up 5 bases; unmatched junction bases: 9. CDR3 length: 15 residues. This CDR3 is CSAGSRLAGGDTQYF. The CDR3 DNA follows: TGCAGTGCTGGATCAAGGCTAGCGGGGGGAGATACGCAGTATTTT.

This clonotype was seen ten or more times. The chain carries TRBV20-1 and TRBJ2-3, with D possibly being TRBD2 (5 bases). The CDR3 totals 14 residues. V lost 4 bases and J 2 bases, leaving 13 bases between the germline ends. Germline CDR1 is DFQATT and CDR2 is SNEGSKA (reference sequence). CDR3 DNA sequence: TGCAGTGCTACACGCGGGCCCTCCACAGATACGCAGTATTTT. It yields the protein CSATRGPSTDTQYF.

V usage is TRBV3-1 and J usage is TRBJ1-1; D is uncertain. Trimming shortened V by 1 base and J by 5 bases, and 11 bases separated the two germline ends. CDR3 size: 14 residues. Germline assignment: CDR1 LGHDT and CDR2 YNNKEL (reference sequence). CDR3 sequence (DNA): TGTGCCAGCAGCCAAGGAGAAGGGAGTACTGAAGCTTTCTTT. As protein: CASSQGEGSTEAFF.

The chain uses TRBV20-1 and TRBJ1-2; D is ambiguous. Germline V CDR1 and CDR2: DFQATT, SNEGSKA (reference sequence). V lost 0 bases to trimming and J lost 8 bases, with 19 bases between them. The CDR3 length is 15 residues. The DNA for the CDR3 is TGCAGTGCTAGAGATCTGCAGCGGGGATCAACGGGCTACACCTTC. This gives the protein CSARDLQRGSTGYTF.

This clonotype was picked up many times. The rearrangement joins TRBV7-9 to TRBJ1-1; D possibly corresponds to TRBD1 (5 bases). The CDR3 totals 14 residues. The V and J ends lost 1 base and 4 bases respectively, with 10 bases between them. The V gene's germline CDR1 is SEHNR and CDR2 FQNEAQ (reference sequence). CDR3 coding DNA: TGTGCCAGCAGCTTAGGGGGCTGGGGCACTGAAGCTTTCTTT. As protein: CASSLGGWGTEAFF.

The gene calls are TRBV6-2 or TRBV6-3 and TRBJ2-1, with 7 bases identical to TRBD2. The germline gives CDR1 MNHEY, CDR2 SVGEGT. The CDR3 covers 15 residues. V lost 2 bases to trimming and J lost 8 bases; unmatched junction nucleotides: 9. For the CDR3, the DNA is TGTGCCAGCAGTTACCACGGGGGGATTGACGATGAGCAGTTCTTC. This gives the protein CASSYHGGIDDEQFF.

This clonotype has more than one count but fewer than ten. The gene calls are TRBV29-1 and TRBJ1-5, with D hard to call. V dropped 4 bases and J dropped 10 bases, with 20 bases sitting between them. CDR1 is SQVTM, CDR2 ANQGSEA, per germline. The length of the CDR3 is 14 residues. The CDR3: CSVVEGGLEFPQHF. CDR3 bases: TGCAGCGTTGTTGAGGGAGGCCTCGAATTCCCCCAGCATTTT.

V gene TRBV2 combines with J gene TRBJ1-1; perhaps TRBD1 as D (5 bases). This CDR3 is 13 amino acids long. Germline CDR1 SNHLY, CDR2 FYNNEI. Trimming cost V 6 bases and J 1 base, with 9 bases left between them. CDR3 amino acids: CASSGGKNTEAFF. CDR3 nucleotide sequence: TGTGCCAGCAGCGGGGGGAAGAACACTGAAGCTTTCTTT.

The chain carries TRBV15 and TRBJ1-1, with a weak D call TRBD1 (5 bases). Germline-derived CDR1 and CDR2 are LNHNV and YYDKDF (reference sequence). The CDR3 loop spans 14 amino acids. Trimming removed 0 bases at V and 5 bases at J, with 10 bases between. The CDR3 loop is CATSREQAGTEAFF. CDR3 bases: TGTGCCACCAGCAGAGAACAGGCTGGGACTGAAGCTTTCTTT.

The chain combines TRBV7-2 with TRBJ2-1; 8 positions match TRBD2. J was trimmed by 5 bases and V by 2 bases; bases with no gene match: 5. This CDR3 has 15 residues. Germline V CDR1 and CDR2: SGHTA, FQGNSA. The CDR3, as DNA: TGTGCCAGCAGCTTATGGCGGGGGGAGAACAATGAGCAGTTCTTC. Translating gives CASSLWRGENNEQFF.

Comment on this clonotype: The CDR3 end shows no conserved phenylalanine or tryptophan, and so a read error is likely. The genes are TRBV7-2 and TRBJ2-3; 9 bases are a match to TRBD1. Losses at the gene ends were 5 bases for V and 4 bases for J; bases not matched to a gene: 4. The CDR3 is 14 residues long. The germline V gene encodes CDR1 SGHTA and CDR2 FQGNSA. The CDR3 bases are TGTGCCAGCAGCCCACAGGGGGCCCCAGATACGCAGTATCTT. It is translated as CASSPQGAPDTQYL.

V and J are TRBV20-1 and TRBJ2-1; perhaps TRBD2 as D (6 bases). The J call may be wrong; the DNA end is better matched by TRBJ2-7. This CDR3 has 15 residues. CDR1 is DFQATT, CDR2 SNEGSKA, per germline (reference sequence). CDR3: CSASQLADAYNEQYF. CDR3 nucleotide sequence: TGCAGTGCTAGTCAACTAGCTGATGCCTACAATGAGCAGTACTTC.

The chain couples TRBV5-1 to TRBJ1-1; D is perhaps TRBD1 (5 bases). This CDR3 spans 18 amino acids. Trimming cost V 4 bases and J 0 bases, with 22 bases left between them. Germline V lookup: CDR1 SGHRS, CDR2 YFSETQ. CDR3 in amino acids: CASSPRDPSDPMNTEAFF. CDR3 sequence (DNA): TGCGCCAGCAGCCCCAGGGACCCCTCCGATCCCATGAACACTGAAGCTTTCTTT. Full variable domain (rest looked up from reference TRBV5-1 and TRBJ1-1): KAGVTQTPRYLIKTRGQQVTLSCSPISGHRSVSWYQQTPGQGLQFLFEYFSETQRNKGNFPGRFSGRQFSNSRSEMNVSTLELGDSALYLCASSPRDPSDPMNTEAFFGQGTRLTVV.

J is TRBJ2-1 and V is TRBV14; 7 bases align to TRBD2. Trimming removed 5 bases from V and 3 bases from J; junction bases left unmatched: 7. This CDR3 comprises 15 residues. Germline CDR1 reads SGHDN; CDR2 reads FVKESK. Written as DNA, the CDR3 is TGTGCCAGCAGCTCTCGGGAGCGGGACTACAATGAGCAGTTCTTC. Protein sequence: CASSSRERDYNEQFF.

The CDR3 DNA reads TGCAGTGCTAGCGGCGGGGCGTCACCCTATGGCTACACCTTC. Amino acid sequence: CSASGGASPYGYTF. The chain links TRBV20-1 to TRBJ1-2, with D possibly TRBD1 on 5 matching bases. CDR3 length equals 14 residues. Trimming left V 3 bases short and J 4 bases short, with 15 bases between. Germline assignment: CDR1 DFQATT and CDR2 SNEGSKA (reference sequence).

The chain carries TRBV20-1 and TRBJ1-5; D is possibly TRBD1 (6 bases). Per germline, CDR1 DFQATT and CDR2 SNEGSKA (reference sequence). CDR3 length: 14 residues. V lost 5 bases, J lost 0 bases, and 11 bases lay in between. This chain's CDR3 is CSALGQISNQPQHF. The CDR3 DNA sequence: TGCAGTGCTCTGGGACAAATTAGCAATCAGCCCCAGCATTTT.

The chain couples TRBV9 to TRBJ2-7; unclear D gene. Germline V lookup: CDR1 SGDLS, CDR2 YYNGEE. V was clipped by 0 bases and J by 10 bases, with 17 bases between them. The CDR3 has 14 residues. CDR3 sequence reads: CASSVERWAEIQYF. DNA of the CDR3: TGTGCCAGCAGCGTAGAACGGTGGGCGGAGATCCAGTACTTC.

V is TRBV2 and J is TRBJ2-2; possibly TRBD1 for D (6 bases). Germline V gene sequence: CDR1 SNHLY, CDR2 FYNNEI. The CDR3 is made up of 15 amino acids. V lost 8 bases, J lost 0 bases, and 13 bases lay in between. The CDR3 sequence: CASLTGTPNTGELFF. CDR3 nucleotide sequence: TGTGCCAGCCTTACCGGGACACCGAACACCGGGGAGCTGTTTTTT.

V is TRBV4-3 and J is TRBJ1-1; tentative D call: TRBD1 (5 bases). This CDR3 region has 17 residues. The germline gives CDR1 LGHNA, CDR2 YSLEER. V was pared by 0 bases and J by 2 bases, with 16 bases between. CDR3 DNA sequence: TGCGCCAGCAGCCAAGATCGGGGGTTTGTCTCTAACACTGAAGCTTTCTTT. Translating gives CASSQDRGFVSNTEAFF.

The V gene is TRBV6-6, the J gene TRBJ2-1; weak D call: TRBD2 (5 bases). The CDR3 contains 16 residues. Germline V gene lookup returns CDR1 MNHNY and CDR2 SVGAGI (reference sequence). V gave up 0 bases and J gave up 5 bases, with 14 bases separating them. CDR3 region: CASSYSRANRDNEQFF. CDR3 coding DNA: TGTGCCAGCAGTTACTCGAGGGCCAACCGGGACAATGAGCAGTTCTTC.

The chain is built from TRBV4-1 and TRBJ2-6; D remains unclear. The length of the CDR3 is 13 residues. Trimming pared 1 base from V and 9 bases from J, leaving 7 bases between. The V gene's germline CDR1 is MGHRA and CDR2 YSYEKL. CDR3 sequence reads: CASSQVGFNVLTF. The DNA for the CDR3 is TGCGCCAGCAGCCAAGTAGGGTTCAACGTCCTGACTTTC.

This clonotype was counted ten times or more. One junction end does not reproduce the germline sequence, and a read error may be involved. The chain combines TRBV5-1 with TRBJ1-5; D unclear. There are 13 residues in the CDR3. The germline gives CDR1 SGHRS, CDR2 YFSETQ. The CDR3 reads CASSFYSNQPQHF. The CDR3 nucleotides read TGTGCCAGCAGCTTCTATAGCAATCAGCCCCAGCATTTT.

This clonotype was seen a handful of times. J is TRBJ2-1 and V is TRBV10-3, with TRBD2 matching over 10 bases. CDR1 and CDR2 from the germline V gene are ENHRY and SYGVKD. This CDR3 comprises 18 residues. Trimming took 5 bases from V and 4 from J; bases not matched to a gene: 14. The CDR3 nucleotides are TGTGCCATCAGTAGCTCCAGCGGGGGGGCGCAAATTTACAATGAGCAGTTCTTC. It codes for CAISSSSGGAQIYNEQFF.

CDR3 in amino acids: CASSQERGTNEKLFF. The CDR3 nucleotides read TGCGCCAGCAGCCAAGAGAGGGGCACTAATGAAAAACTGTTTTTT. The chain carries TRBV4-3 and TRBJ1-4; the D gene is possibly TRBD1 (5 bases). Germline assignment: CDR1 LGHNA and CDR2 YSLEER. The CDR3 totals 15 residues. V was shortened by 0 bases and J by 2 bases, with 7 bases between the two germline ends.

In this sample, this clonotype turned up a few times. The V and J genes are TRBV7-9 and TRBJ1-4; the D is unclear. Trimming left V 3 bases short and J 7 bases short, with 9 bases between. The CDR3 consists of 13 residues. Looked up from germline, CDR1 is SEHNR and CDR2 is FQNEAQ (reference sequence). The CDR3: CASSFSTGEKLFF. CDR3 bases: TGTGCCAGCAGCTTCAGTACCGGTGAAAAACTGTTTTTT. The full variable domain, in which reference TRBV7-9 and TRBJ1-4 provide the parts outside the CDR3, is DTGVSQNPRHKITKRGQNVTFRCDPISEHNRLYWYRQTLGQGPEFLTYFQNEAQLEKSRLLSDRFSAERPKGSFSTLEIQRTEQGDSAMYLCASSFSTGEKLFFGSGTQLSVL.

Only one count was recorded for this clonotype. V and J are TRBV5-1 and TRBJ2-1, with 7 bases matching TRBD2. After removal of 5 bases from V and 1 base from J, the junction contained 6 bases not matched to a gene. The V gene's germline CDR1 is SGHRS and CDR2 YFSETQ. The CDR3 runs to 15 residues. CDR3 sequence: CASSILADSYNEQFF. CDR3 coding DNA: TGCGCCAGCAGTATTCTAGCGGATTCCTACAATGAGCAGTTCTTC.

This clonotype was counted a few times. The chain recombines TRBV6-5 with TRBJ2-5; D gene uncertain. Germline CDR1 MNHEY, CDR2 SVGAGI. The ends were cut back, 5 bases at V and 3 bases at J, with 10 bases in the middle. There are 13 residues in the CDR3. CDR3 sequence (DNA): TGTGCCAGCAGTGCGACACGAAAAGAGACCCAGTACTTC. Amino acid sequence: CASSATRKETQYF.

J is TRBJ1-2 and V is TRBV6-5; no firm D call. With 5 bases removed from V and 2 bases from J, the gap between germline ends came to 15 bases. Germline lookup yields CDR1 MNHEY and CDR2 SVGAGI. This CDR3 has 15 residues. DNA of the CDR3: TGTGCCAGCAGTCGGGCGACCTGGAGGAACTATGGCTACACCTTC. It translates to CASSRATWRNYGYTF.

A remark on this clonotype: A clone one base away is much larger, so this may be a read error. J is TRBJ2-7 and V is TRBV5-1, with D possibly TRBD2 on 5 matching bases. V was pared by 4 bases and J by 7 bases, with 21 bases between. The CDR3 contains 15 residues. Germline CDR1 SGHRS, CDR2 YFSETQ. Written as DNA, the CDR3 is TGCGCCAGCAGCCAACTAGATAGTTCCCACAATGAGCAGTACTTC. Amino acid sequence: CASSQLDSSHNEQYF.

The chain joins TRBV20-1 to TRBJ2-2; 7 nucleotides align to TRBD1. This CDR3 contains 15 residues. Trimming at V came to 2 bases and at J to 5 bases, leaving 8 bases not matched to a gene. CDR1 and CDR2 from the germline V gene are DFQATT and SNEGSKA (reference sequence). The CDR3: CSARRGGARTGELFF. DNA for the CDR3: TGCAGTGCTAGACGAGGGGGCGCGAGAACCGGGGAGCTGTTTTTT.